The 30 T cell receptor beta chains below were found in one sample sequenced in a study of T cells in Graves' hyperthyroidism and ophthalmopathy (dated by TCRdb to about 2019). Preparation of the library involved multiplex PCR. Reads for this sample came from an Illumina HiSeq 2000. Amplification of TCR beta CDR3 regions was carried out from RNA transcripts. A first-round RT-PCR of the TCR CDR3 used the HTBI primer set with the Qiagen OneStep RT-PCR kit. TCRdb passed the public sequencing reads through fastp at Q25 and MiXCR, retaining productive beta sequences. Merged by CDR3 protein, the rows form single entries marked with the most common genes and DNA. Here the sample has about 520,000 distinct CDR3 sequences; around 22% occur a single time. The ten largest clones take up roughly 12% of the sample. The specimen was blood. These receptors were collected from a woman younger than 45 with Graves' ophthalmopathy.

This clonotype was recorded at least ten times. This chain uses TRBV20-1 with TRBJ2-7; no clear D gene. V lost 4 bases, J lost 2 bases, and 9 bases lay in between. From germline, CDR1 is DFQATT and CDR2 SNEGSKA (reference sequence). This CDR3 contains 12 residues. DNA of the CDR3: TGCAGTGCTAAATGGCAGACCTACGAGCAGTACTTC. It specifies CSAKWQTYEQYF.

This clonotype came up a few times. The chain links TRBV7-2 to TRBJ1-1, with D perhaps TRBD1 (5 bases). V lost 1 base, J lost 1 base, and 10 bases lay in between. Germline CDR1 is SGHTA and CDR2 is FQGNSA. The CDR3 consists of 15 residues. The CDR3 loop is CASSLVRGTNTEAFF. The CDR3, as DNA: TGTGCCAGCAGCTTAGTTCGAGGGACGAACACTGAAGCTTTCTTT.

This clonotype was seen at least ten times. The chain employs TRBV28 and TRBJ1-3; possibly TRBD1 for D (5 bases). Per the germline V gene, CDR1 is MDHEN and CDR2 is SYDVKM. V lost 9 bases and J 0 bases, leaving 21 bases between the germline ends. There are 17 residues in the CDR3. The CDR3 sequence is CASRGSGPPSSGNTIYF. The CDR3 nucleotides read TGTGCCAGTAGGGGATCGGGTCCCCCGAGCTCTGGAAACACCATATATTTT.

The chain recombines TRBV4-1 with TRBJ2-2; D remains unclear. V lost 1 base, J lost 7 bases, and 4 bases lay in between. The CDR3 is 12 amino acids. CDR1 MGHRA and CDR2 YSYEKL come from the germline V gene. The chain's CDR3 is CASSQVIGELFF. The CDR3 bases are TGCGCCAGCAGCCAAGTGATCGGGGAGCTGTTTTTT.

This clonotype occurred a few times. This chain uses TRBV5-1 with TRBJ1-2; weak D call: TRBD1 (6 bases). The CDR3 extends over 15 amino acids. Germline loops: CDR1 SGHRS, CDR2 YFSETQ. V lost 1 base and J lost 3, with 13 bases in between. CDR3 amino acids: CASSLNTRGDYGYTF. The CDR3 nucleotides read TGCGCCAGCAGCTTGAACACCAGGGGAGACTATGGCTACACCTTC.

This clonotype was counted at least ten times. The V call is TRBV19, the J call TRBJ2-7; the D gene is possibly TRBD2 (6 bases). CDR3 length equals 16 residues. CDR1 and CDR2 (germline): LNHDA, SQIVND (reference sequence). Trimming shortened V by 4 bases and J by 2 bases, and 18 bases separated the two germline ends. CDR3 residues: CASSNSGTRGAYEQYF. The CDR3 DNA is TGTGCCAGTAGTAACTCAGGGACTCGAGGTGCCTACGAGCAGTACTTC.

This clonotype came up many times. The chain recombines TRBV6-1 with TRBJ2-7, with D possibly TRBD2 on 5 matching bases. The CDR3 totals 16 residues. Germline V gives CDR1 MNHNS, CDR2 SASEGT. V dropped 6 bases and J dropped 0 bases, with 18 bases sitting between them. In DNA, the CDR3 is TGTGCCAGCAGCCCTAGACTGGAAGGGAGCTCCTACGAGCAGTACTTC. This translates into CASSPRLEGSSYEQYF.

This clonotype came up many times. The chain is built from TRBV6-5 and TRBJ2-7, with no clear D. CDR3 size: 13 residues. V was shortened by 6 bases and J by 1 base, with 10 bases between the two germline ends. Germline CDR1 and CDR2: MNHEY and SVGAGI. The CDR3 bases are TGTGCCAGCAGAAAACCGAATTCCTACGAGCAGTACTTC. It encodes CASRKPNSYEQYF.

The chain links TRBV19 to TRBJ1-2, with D possibly TRBD1 on 6 matching bases. CDR3 length: 15 amino acids. V lost 7 bases to trimming and J lost 2 bases, with 17 bases between them. Germline lookup yields CDR1 LNHDA and CDR2 SQIVND (reference sequence). In nucleotides, the CDR3 is TGTGCCAGTACGATTGGGGGCGATCTCAACTATGGCTACACCTTC. Protein sequence: CASTIGGDLNYGYTF.

This chain joins TRBV19 and TRBJ2-2; 7 bases match TRBD2. The junction had 12 bases not matched to a gene; V was cut back by 6 bases and J by 5 bases. Germline V gene sequence: CDR1 LNHDA, CDR2 SQIVND (reference sequence). The CDR3 covers 16 residues. DNA for the CDR3: TGTGCCAGTAGATCCGTGGCTAGCGGAAGGACCGGGGAGCTGTTTTTT. This encodes CASRSVASGRTGELFF.

At least ten counts were recorded for this clonotype. The chain has TRBV12-3 or TRBV12-4 and TRBJ1-1; no clear D gene. The V end was cut by 6 bases, the J end by 0 bases, with 11 bases between. CDR3 length equals 14 residues. The CDR3, as DNA: TGTGCCAGCAGGGGTCCGGGCCTGAACACTGAAGCTTTCTTT. Amino acid sequence: CASRGPGLNTEAFF.

This clonotype has at least ten counts. The V gene is TRBV11-2, the J gene TRBJ1-2; 7 bases line up with TRBD1. Germline values: CDR1 SGHAT, CDR2 FQNNGV. Unmatched junction bases numbered 8, after V lost 4 bases and J lost 6 bases. CDR3 size: 14 residues. CDR3 coding DNA: TGTGCCAGCAGCTCCAATCAGGGGGATGATGGCTACACCTTC. Residues: CASSSNQGDDGYTF.

Only a few counts were recorded for this clonotype. The V and J genes are TRBV6-5 and TRBJ2-3, with 14 bases fitting TRBD2. The germline V gene has CDR1 MNHEY and CDR2 SVGAGI. Germline trimming cut 4 bases from V and 5 bases from J; bases unmatched to any gene: 5. This CDR3 spans 16 amino acids. CDR3 amino acids: CASSSQTSGGGDTQYF. In DNA form, the CDR3 reads TGTGCCAGCAGTTCGCAGACTAGCGGGGGGGGAGATACGCAGTATTTT.

This clonotype was counted at least ten times. V usage is TRBV7-3 and J usage is TRBJ1-3, with no clear D. Germline V CDR1 and CDR2: SGHTA, FQGTGA. The CDR3 length is 14 residues. V was cut by 5 bases and J by 3 bases, with 11 bases left in between. CDR3: CASSEGVGGNTIYF. The CDR3 DNA reads TGTGCCAGCAGCGAGGGTGTTGGTGGAAACACCATATATTTT.

This clonotype was picked up many times. The genes are TRBV28 and TRBJ1-5; 8 nucleotides align to TRBD1. CDR1 and CDR2 from the germline V gene are MDHEN and SYDVKM. V shed 2 bases and J 7 bases; nucleotides not matched to a gene: 4. The CDR3 consists of 14 residues. CDR3 bases: TGTGCCAGCAGTTTACAGGGGGCAGGGCAGCCCCAGCATTTT. It yields the protein CASSLQGAGQPQHF.

This clonotype came up many times. This chain joins TRBV11-1 and TRBJ1-2; D gene ambiguous. The CDR3 covers 12 residues. The ends were cut back, 5 bases at V and 4 bases at J, with 8 bases in the middle. Per the germline V gene, CDR1 is SGHAT and CDR2 is FQDESV (reference sequence). The CDR3 spells CASSSPSYGYTF. The CDR3, as DNA: TGTGCCAGCAGCAGCCCGAGCTATGGCTACACCTTC.

This clonotype was observed at least ten times. The chain is built from TRBV6-5 and TRBJ2-7, with 9 bases aligning to TRBD1. The germline CDR1 and CDR2 sequences are MNHEY and SVGAGI. V shed 8 bases, J shed 3 bases, and the junction held 8 bases outside the gene matches. CDR3 length equals 14 residues. CDR3 nucleotide sequence: TGTGCCAGCTGTTGGCAGACAGGGGGCTACGAGCAGTACTTC. Translated, it gives CASCWQTGGYEQYF.

This clonotype was recorded many times. A clone one base away is much larger, so this may be a read error. V and J are TRBV2 and TRBJ1-2, with D perhaps TRBD1 (5 bases). Germline CDR1 reads SNHLY; CDR2 reads FYNNEI. The CDR3 has 12 amino acids. Between the trimmed V and J ends, which lost 7 bases and 10 bases, there was a span of 16 bases. The CDR3 DNA sequence: TGTGCCAGCAATGGCGGGCAGGGAAACTACACCTTC. Its protein product is CASNGGQGNYTF.

This clonotype was detected ten times or more. The chain joins TRBV7-3 to TRBJ1-1; 10 bases fit TRBD1. In germline, CDR1 is SGHTA, CDR2 FQGTGA. After removal of 1 base from V and 4 bases from J, the junction contained 9 bases not matched to a gene. The CDR3 runs to 17 residues. The CDR3 loop is CASSLRDRGQPSTEAFF. The CDR3 coding sequence is TGTGCCAGCAGCTTAAGGGACAGGGGCCAACCCTCCACTGAAGCTTTCTTT.

The table lists this clonotype with a count of one. The gene calls are TRBV12-3 or TRBV12-4 and TRBJ2-2; the D is unclear. This CDR3 has 17 amino acids. V was cut by 4 bases and J by 0 bases, with 15 bases left in between. The CDR3 DNA sequence: TGTGCCAGCAGTTCGGACCCATTTTCTGCGAACACCGGGGAGCTGTTTTTT. It codes for CASSSDPFSANTGELFF.

The gene calls are TRBV19 and TRBJ1-5; 10 bases are a match to TRBD1. The CDR3 is made up of 15 amino acids. The germline CDR1 and CDR2 sequences are LNHDA and SQIVND (reference sequence). J gave up 6 bases and V 7 bases, and 9 bases lay outside the gene matches. The chain's CDR3 is CASKRGQGEPQPQHF. The DNA for the CDR3 is TGTGCCAGTAAGCGAGGACAGGGGGAACCTCAGCCCCAGCATTTT.

This clonotype was seen a few times. This rearrangement joins TRBV28 to TRBJ1-5; D is possibly TRBD1 (6 bases). The CDR3 loop spans 14 amino acids. Germline lookup yields CDR1 MDHEN and CDR2 SYDVKM. Trimming removed 0 bases at V and 7 bases at J, with 10 bases between. CDR3 DNA: TGTGCCAGCAGTTTATGGGGGGCGTCACAGCCCCAGCATTTT. Protein product: CASSLWGASQPQHF.

This clonotype has a count of ten or more. This chain joins TRBV20-1 and TRBJ2-2; D is unclear. CDR3 length equals 15 residues. Germline V CDR1 and CDR2: DFQATT, SNEGSKA (reference sequence). V lost 3 bases and J lost 0, with 11 bases in between. The chain's CDR3 is CSARDGSSNTGELFF. The CDR3 DNA reads as TGCAGTGCTAGGGACGGGTCCTCGAACACCGGGGAGCTGTTTTTT.

Many counts were recorded for this clonotype. The genes are TRBV3-1 and TRBJ2-7; 8 bases are shared with TRBD1. The V and J ends lost 2 bases and 4 bases, in that order; junction bases with no gene match: 13. Germline CDR1 LGHDT, CDR2 YNNKEL (reference sequence). The CDR3 runs to 17 residues. The CDR3 loop reads CASSQSPYRDRRYEQYF. The DNA for the CDR3 is TGTGCCAGCAGCCAATCCCCTTACCGGGACAGGAGATACGAGCAGTACTTC.

This clonotype was counted only a few times. V and J are TRBV20-1 and TRBJ2-7, with 7 nucleotides matching TRBD2. V gave up 0 bases and J gave up 3 bases; unmatched junction bases: 8. This CDR3 contains 15 residues. CDR1 and CDR2 (germline): DFQATT, SNEGSKA (reference sequence). In DNA, the CDR3 is TGCAGTGCTAGAGATTTTTGGCGGGAGAACTACGAGCAGTACTTC. It translates to CSARDFWRENYEQYF.

The V call is TRBV6-5, the J call TRBJ1-1, with a weak D call TRBD1 (5 bases). With 0 bases removed from V and 4 bases from J, the gap between germline ends came to 12 bases. This CDR3 has 15 residues. CDR1 is MNHEY, CDR2 SVGAGI, per germline. CDR3 amino acids: CASSYSATVGTEAFF. DNA for the CDR3: TGTGCCAGCAGTTACTCGGCGACAGTTGGCACTGAAGCTTTCTTT.

A note on this clonotype: A read error is possible here, since a much larger clone lies one base away. The J gene is TRBJ1-1, the V gene TRBV4-3; D call uncertain. V lost 0 bases and J 10 bases, leaving 12 bases between the germline ends. Germline-derived CDR1 and CDR2 are LGHNA and YSLEER. This CDR3 comprises 13 residues. CDR3 DNA sequence: TGCGCCAGCAGCCAAGACTACGTGGCCGGAGCTTTCTTT. Encoded protein: CASSQDYVAGAFF.

The table lists this clonotype with many counts. The chain couples TRBV27 to TRBJ1-1; D is possibly TRBD1 (5 bases). This CDR3 region has 13 residues. Germline V gene sequence: CDR1 MNHEY, CDR2 SMNVEV (reference sequence). V was pared by 4 bases and J by 4 bases, with 10 bases between. CDR3 residues: CASSSLGVTEAFF. The CDR3 DNA sequence: TGTGCCAGCAGTTCTCTAGGGGTCACTGAAGCTTTCTTT.

This clonotype was recorded at least ten times. This chain uses TRBV4-1 with TRBJ2-7; the D is unclear. The CDR3 has 14 amino acids. The germline V gene encodes CDR1 MGHRA and CDR2 YSYEKL. The V and J ends lost 2 bases and 0 bases respectively, with 8 bases between them. CDR3 DNA sequence: TGCGCCAGCAGCCAACCCCGAGCCTCCTACGAGCAGTACTTC. Protein product: CASSQPRASYEQYF.

The chain carries TRBV11-2 and TRBJ2-2; 8 bases map to TRBD2. After removal of 4 bases from V and 1 base from J, the junction contained 8 bases not matched to a gene. The germline V gene has CDR1 SGHAT and CDR2 FQNNGV. This CDR3 comprises 17 residues. The CDR3 is CASSSRGGTRNTGELFF. In DNA form, the CDR3 reads TGTGCCAGCAGCTCCCGGGGTGGGACTAGGAACACCGGGGAGCTGTTTTTT.